This T cell receptor beta chain is from a study of PD-1 blockade in classical Hodgkin lymphoma. General study findings and limits: No one has yet defined what causes the repertoire differences, which may be disease activity or prior therapy. Relapsed/refractory patients reportedly had lower baseline diversity than newly diagnosed patients.

The time point denotes: cycle 4 day 1 (C4D1), after more than five weeks of nivolumab. Each of the patients experienced relapse following autologous stem cell transplantation, and their brentuximab vedotin exposure differed. Purification of CD4+ T cells from thawed PBMCs was performed via magnetic negative selection. The data were produced by immunoSEQ multiplex PCR, yet TCRdb's version contains in-frame clones alone and is incomplete. The data contain approximately 31,000 clones, about 86% of them singletons. Looked up from germline, CDR1 is WSHSY and CDR2 is SAAADI. CDR3 length: 18 residues. Trimming took 0 bases from V and 2 from J, leaving 17 bases between them. Remarks on this clone: As yet, its antigen is unknown.

J is TRBJ1-5 and V is TRBV10-2, with a possible D match to TRBD1 (5 bases). The source is a human donor with classical Hodgkin lymphoma. The sequences come from CD4+ T cells from blood, collected before the fourth cycle of nivolumab. The CDR3 reads CASSESVPGNYGNQPQHF. The CDR3 nucleotides read TGCGCCAGCAGTGAGTCTGTCCCAGGGAACTACGGCAATCAGCCCCAGCATTTT.